The next 9 T cell receptor beta chains were all read from a single sample in a study of T cells in women clearing cervical HPV infection. Sequencing used immunoSEQ multiplex PCR; TCRdb keeps in-frame clones, though not all of them. The table lists 40,000 or so clones. Sequencing used blood buffy coat. The receptors come from a woman aged 18 to 75 with a cervical HPV16 infection that either progressed to CIN3+ or cleared (not recorded which).

A word on this clone: The CDR3 goes on 3 residues after the read ends, and that part is filled in from the germline J gene. This chain uses TRBV12-3 or TRBV12-4 with TRBJ2-7, with 7 bases matching TRBD2. The CDR3 totals 14 residues. With V trimmed by 2 bases and J by 0 bases, 1 base remained unmatched. CDR3 DNA (partial): TGTGCCAGCAGTTTACTAGCGGCCTCCTACGAG. Its protein is CASSLLAASYE. The full CDR3 protein reads CASSLLAASYEQYF.

Comments on this clone: Read coverage stops 3 residues before the CDR3 terminus; the germline J gene supplies the remainder. V usage is TRBV20-1 and J usage is TRBJ2-7, with TRBD1 matching 7 bases. Germline lookup yields CDR1 DFQATT and CDR2 SNEGSKA (reference sequence). This CDR3 spans 13 amino acids. V lost 5 bases, J lost 3 bases, and 7 bases stayed unmatched. The DNA read from the CDR3 is TGCAGTGCTGGCAGGGGGTTCCACTACGAG. Translated, it gives CSAGRGFHYE. The full-length CDR3 reads as CSAGRGFHYEQYF.

As for this clone: The missing CDR3 end, 3 residues past where the read stops, is filled in from the germline J gene. The chain employs TRBV19 and TRBJ2-7, with 9 nucleotides matching TRBD2. Germline trimming cut 3 bases from V and 4 bases from J; bases unmatched to any gene: 4. CDR3 size: 14 residues. Germline V CDR1 and CDR2: LNHDA, SQIVND (reference sequence). CDR3 bases read: TGTGCCAGTAGTATGAAGCGGGAGGCATACGAG. Its translation is CASSMKREAYE. The entire CDR3 protein reads CASSMKREAYEQYF.

In the case of this clone: The read halts 3 residues ahead of the CDR3 end, with the missing end drawn from the germline J gene. The chain couples TRBV7-2 to TRBJ2-3; perhaps TRBD1 as D (5 bases). V was clipped by 5 bases and J by 0 bases, with 12 bases between them. There are 15 residues in the CDR3. Germline V gene lookup returns CDR1 SGHTA and CDR2 FQGNSA. The DNA read from the CDR3 is TGTGCCAGCAGCGCCTCGGCAGGGAGCACAGATACG. Residues: CASSASAGSTDT. The full-length CDR3 reads as CASSASAGSTDTQYF.

CDR3 amino acids: CATSRVVGLLNEQFF. CDR3 DNA, as far as it was read: TGTGCCACCAGCAGAGTGGTGGGACTACTCAATGAG. The V call is TRBV15, the J call TRBJ2-1, with 7 bases lining up with TRBD2. The read halts 3 residues ahead of the CDR3 end, with the missing end drawn from the germline J gene. The CDR3 has 15 residues. In germline, CDR1 is LNHNV, CDR2 YYDKDF (reference sequence). V trimming: 1 base; J trimming: 6 bases; junction bases outside the gene matches: 6.

With regard to this clone: The read stops 3 residues short of the end of the CDR3; the missing end is completed from the germline J gene. The rearrangement uses TRBV28 and TRBJ2-6; 7 bases fit TRBD1. CDR1 is MDHEN, CDR2 SYDVKM, per germline. The J segment lost 11 bases and the V segment lost 6 bases, leaving 7 bases of the junction unmatched. The CDR3 loop spans 13 amino acids. The sequenced CDR3 bases are TGTGCCAGCAGCTCACAGGGGCCGTACGTC. Amino acid sequence: CASSSQGPYV. Given in full, the CDR3 is CASSSQGPYVLTF.

Of note for this clone: The sequenced fragment ends 3 residues before the CDR3 boundary, so the rest is inferred from the germline J gene. The chain carries TRBV30 and TRBJ1-5; unclear D gene. V lost 2 bases to trimming and J lost 1 base, with 6 bases between them. This CDR3 comprises 13 residues. Germline lookup yields CDR1 GTSNPN and CDR2 SVGIG (reference sequence). This CDR3 reads CAWSLGSNQPQHF. The sequenced CDR3 bases are TGTGCCTGGAGTTTGGGCAGCAATCAGCCC.

The CDR3 is CASSLVSGTQYF. CDR3 DNA, as far as it was read: TGTGCCAGCAGCTTAGTTAGCGGGACC. This rearrangement joins TRBV11-3 to TRBJ2-5, with D tentatively TRBD2 (6 bases). The read is 3 residues too short to cover the CDR3 end, so that end is filled in from the germline J gene. The length of the CDR3 is 12 residues. V was trimmed by 1 base and J by 7 bases, leaving 7 bases between them. The germline CDR1 and CDR2 sequences are SGHNT and YENEEA.

Details on this clone: Sequencing ends 3 residues short of the CDR3 end; the germline J gene provides the rest. The chain has TRBV6-1 and TRBJ2-3; D is possibly TRBD2 (6 bases). CDR1 is MNHNS and CDR2 is SASEGT in the germline V gene. The CDR3 runs to 15 residues. CDR3 region: CASSEAISSEETQYF. Incomplete CDR3 DNA: TGTGCCAGCAGTGAAGCGATCTCTAGCGAAGAGACG.